This TCR beta chain was sequenced for a study of blood T cell repertoires in COVID-19. Original processing methods: Estimates of nucleated cell counts were drawn from the amplification of reference gene primers. Profiled with immunoSEQ multiplex PCR; TCRdb holds only in-frame clones, not every one. Clone size and V and J calls were adopted from that table, with D and trimming inferred from the DNA. The repertoire includes about 190,000 clones, 84% of them detected once, and more than 3% sits in the top ten. From germline, CDR1 is SQVTM and CDR2 ANQGSEA. The CDR3 is 11 residues long. Ages ranged from about 18 to 100 years, with residence in 20 to 30 US areas.

The chain has TRBV29-1 and TRBJ2-1, with TRBD2 matching 7 bases. Material: PBMCs or T cells enriched from blood (not recorded which). This TCR derives from a woman aged 25-40 years who had been exposed to COVID-19. For the CDR3, the DNA is TGCACAGCGACTAGCACGGATGAGCAGTTCTTC. This codes for CTATSTDEQFF.